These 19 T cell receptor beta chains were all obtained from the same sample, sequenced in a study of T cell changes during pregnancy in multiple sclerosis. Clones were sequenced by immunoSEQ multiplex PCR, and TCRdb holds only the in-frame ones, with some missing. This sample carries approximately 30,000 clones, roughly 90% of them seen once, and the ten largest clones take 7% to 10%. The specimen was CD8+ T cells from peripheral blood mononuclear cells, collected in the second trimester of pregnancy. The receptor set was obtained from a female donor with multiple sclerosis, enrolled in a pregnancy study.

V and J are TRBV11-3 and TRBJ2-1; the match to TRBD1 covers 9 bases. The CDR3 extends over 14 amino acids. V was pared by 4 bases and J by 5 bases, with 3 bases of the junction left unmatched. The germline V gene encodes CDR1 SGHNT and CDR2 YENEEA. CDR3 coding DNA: TGTGCCAGCAGCTGGGGGACAGGGAACAATGAGCAGTTCTTC. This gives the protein CASSWGTGNNEQFF.

The CDR3: CASSLDSIETPTFYGYTF. CDR3 nucleotides: TGCGCCAGCAGCTTGGACTCCATTGAGACACCAACCTTCTATGGCTACACCTTC. The chain joins TRBV5-1 to TRBJ1-2; no clear D. Between the trimmed V and J ends, which lost 0 bases and 4 bases, there was a span of 22 bases. Germline CDR1 and CDR2: SGHRS and YFSETQ. CDR3 size: 18 residues.

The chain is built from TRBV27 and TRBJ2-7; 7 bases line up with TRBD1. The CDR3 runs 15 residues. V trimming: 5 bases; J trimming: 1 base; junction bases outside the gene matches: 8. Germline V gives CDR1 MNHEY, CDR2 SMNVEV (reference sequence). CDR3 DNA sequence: TGTGCCAGCAGTCTCCTAGGGGGCGGGTCCTACGAGCAGTACTTC. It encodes CASSLLGGGSYEQYF.

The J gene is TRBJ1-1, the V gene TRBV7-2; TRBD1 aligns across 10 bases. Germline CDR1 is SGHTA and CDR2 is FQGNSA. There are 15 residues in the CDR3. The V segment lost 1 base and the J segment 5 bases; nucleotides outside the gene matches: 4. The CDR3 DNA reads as TGTGCCAGCAGCTTAGGGGGACAGGGGTTGACTGAAGCTTTCTTT. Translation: CASSLGGQGLTEAFF.

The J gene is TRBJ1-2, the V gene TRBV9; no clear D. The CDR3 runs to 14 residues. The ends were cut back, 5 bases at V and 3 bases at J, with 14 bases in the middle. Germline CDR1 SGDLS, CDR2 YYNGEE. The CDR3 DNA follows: TGTGCCAGCAGTTTTGGAGGGAATCACTATGGCTACACCTTC. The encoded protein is CASSFGGNHYGYTF. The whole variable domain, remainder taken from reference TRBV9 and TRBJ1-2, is DSGVTQTPKHLITATGQRVTLRCSPRSGDLSVYWYQQSLDQGLQFLIQYYNGEERAKGNILERFSAQQFPDLHSELNLSSLELGDSALYFCASSFGGNHYGYTFGSGTRLTVV.

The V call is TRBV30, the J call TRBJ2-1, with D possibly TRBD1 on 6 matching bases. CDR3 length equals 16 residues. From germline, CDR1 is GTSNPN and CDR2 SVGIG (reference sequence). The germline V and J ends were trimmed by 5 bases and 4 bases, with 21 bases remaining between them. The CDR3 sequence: CAWRSPQGSLYNEQFF. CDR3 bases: TGTGCCTGGCGTAGCCCACAGGGATCCTTATACAATGAGCAGTTCTTC.

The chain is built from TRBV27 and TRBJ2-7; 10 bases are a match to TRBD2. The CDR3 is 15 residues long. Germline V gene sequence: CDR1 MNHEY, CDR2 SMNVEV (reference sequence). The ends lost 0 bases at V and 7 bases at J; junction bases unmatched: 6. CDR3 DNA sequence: TGTGCCAGCAGTTTATCGGGACTAGCGTCAAGGGAGCAGTACTTC. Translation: CASSLSGLASREQYF.

The CDR3 sequence is CAWRTTGTAQETQYF. The CDR3, as DNA: TGTGCCTGGAGAACCACCGGGACAGCACAAGAGACCCAGTACTTC. This sequence joins TRBV30 and TRBJ2-5, with 7 bases that match TRBD1. CDR1 and CDR2 (germline): GTSNPN, SVGIG (reference sequence). The J segment lost 2 bases and the V segment lost 3 bases, leaving 9 bases of the junction unmatched. The CDR3 sequence is 15 residues long.

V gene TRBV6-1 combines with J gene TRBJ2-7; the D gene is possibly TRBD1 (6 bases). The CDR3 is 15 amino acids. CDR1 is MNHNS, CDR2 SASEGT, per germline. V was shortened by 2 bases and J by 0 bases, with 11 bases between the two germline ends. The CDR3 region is CASSEWKGGSYEQYF. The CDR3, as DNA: TGTGCCAGCAGTGAATGGAAAGGGGGCTCCTACGAGCAGTACTTC.

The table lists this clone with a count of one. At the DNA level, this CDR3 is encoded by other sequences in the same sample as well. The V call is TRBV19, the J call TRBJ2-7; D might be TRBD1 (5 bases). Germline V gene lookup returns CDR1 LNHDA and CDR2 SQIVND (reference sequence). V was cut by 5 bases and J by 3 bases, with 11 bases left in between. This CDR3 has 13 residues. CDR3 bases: TGTGCCAGTAGTCTTGACAGCAACTACGAGCAGTACTTC. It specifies CASSLDSNYEQYF.

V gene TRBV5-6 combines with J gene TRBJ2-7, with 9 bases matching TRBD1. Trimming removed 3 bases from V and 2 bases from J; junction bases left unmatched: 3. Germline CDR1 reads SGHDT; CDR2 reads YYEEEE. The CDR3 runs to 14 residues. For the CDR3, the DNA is TGTGCCAGCAGCTGGGGGACAGGGACCTACGAGCAGTACTTC. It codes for CASSWGTGTYEQYF. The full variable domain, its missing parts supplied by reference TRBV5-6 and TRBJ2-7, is DAGVTQSPTHLIKTRGQQVTLRCSPKSGHDTVSWYQQALGQGPQFIFQYYEEEERQRGNFPDRFSGHQFPNYSSELNVNALLLGDSALYLCASSWGTGTYEQYFGPGTRLTVT.

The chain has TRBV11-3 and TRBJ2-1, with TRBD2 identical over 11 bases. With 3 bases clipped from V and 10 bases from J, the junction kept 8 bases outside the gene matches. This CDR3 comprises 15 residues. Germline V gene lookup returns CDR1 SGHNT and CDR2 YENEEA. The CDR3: CASSFSGGATYEQFF. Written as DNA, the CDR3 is TGTGCCAGCAGCTTTAGCGGGGGGGCAACGTACGAGCAGTTCTTC. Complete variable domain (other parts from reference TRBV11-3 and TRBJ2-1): EAGVVQSPRYKIIEKKQPVAFWCNPISGHNTLYWYLQNLGQGPELLIRYENEEAVDDSQLPKDRFSAERLKGVDSTLKIQPAELGDSAVYLCASSFSGGATYEQFFGPGTRLTVL.

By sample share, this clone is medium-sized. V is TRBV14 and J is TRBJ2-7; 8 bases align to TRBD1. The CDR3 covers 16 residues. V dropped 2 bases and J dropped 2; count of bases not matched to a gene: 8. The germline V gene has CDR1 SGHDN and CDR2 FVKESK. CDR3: CASSQRTGSRAYEQYF. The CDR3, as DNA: TGTGCCAGCAGCCAACGGACAGGGTCGAGGGCCTACGAGCAGTACTTC.

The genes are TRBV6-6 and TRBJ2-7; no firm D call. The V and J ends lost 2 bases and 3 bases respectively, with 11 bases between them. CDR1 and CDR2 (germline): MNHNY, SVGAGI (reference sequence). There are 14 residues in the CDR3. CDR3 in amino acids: CASSYPRHFYEQYF. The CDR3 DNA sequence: TGTGCCAGCAGTTACCCCCGACATTTCTACGAGCAGTACTTC.

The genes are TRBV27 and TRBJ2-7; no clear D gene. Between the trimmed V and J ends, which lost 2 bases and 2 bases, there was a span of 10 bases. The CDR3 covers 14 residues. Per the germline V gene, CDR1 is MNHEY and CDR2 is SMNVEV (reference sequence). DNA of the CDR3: TGTGCCAGCAGTTTAGGAGTGCCCCCCTACGAGCAGTACTTC. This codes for CASSLGVPPYEQYF.

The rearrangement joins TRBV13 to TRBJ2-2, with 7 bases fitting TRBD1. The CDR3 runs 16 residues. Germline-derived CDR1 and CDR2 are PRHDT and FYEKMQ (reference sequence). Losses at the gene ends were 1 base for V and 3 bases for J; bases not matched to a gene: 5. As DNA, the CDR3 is TGTGCCAGCAGCTTAGAGGGGGCGTCGGACACCGGGGAGCTGTTTTTT. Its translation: CASSLEGASDTGELFF.

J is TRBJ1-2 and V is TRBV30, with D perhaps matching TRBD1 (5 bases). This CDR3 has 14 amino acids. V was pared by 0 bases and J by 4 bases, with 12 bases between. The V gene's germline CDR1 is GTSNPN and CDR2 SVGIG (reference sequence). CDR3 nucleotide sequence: TGTGCCTGGAGTGTCTTGCGTCAGGGCTATGGCTACACCTTC. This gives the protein CAWSVLRQGYGYTF.

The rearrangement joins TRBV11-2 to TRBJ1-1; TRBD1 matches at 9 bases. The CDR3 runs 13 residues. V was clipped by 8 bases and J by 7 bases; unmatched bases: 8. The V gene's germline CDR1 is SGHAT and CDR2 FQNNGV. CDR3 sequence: CASGRDRAFEAFF. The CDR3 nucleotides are TGTGCCAGCGGACGGGACAGGGCTTTTGAAGCTTTCTTT. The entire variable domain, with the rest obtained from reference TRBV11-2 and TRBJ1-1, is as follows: EAGVAQSPRYKIIEKRQSVAFWCNPISGHATLYWYQQILGQGPKLLIQFQNNGVVDDSQLPKDRFSAERLKGVDSTLKIQPAKLEDSAVYLCASGRDRAFEAFFGQGTRLTVV.

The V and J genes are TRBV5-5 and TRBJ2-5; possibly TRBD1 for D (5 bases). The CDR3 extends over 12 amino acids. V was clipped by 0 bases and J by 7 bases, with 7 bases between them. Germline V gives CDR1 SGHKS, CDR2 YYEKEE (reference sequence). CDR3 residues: CASSLGRGTQYF. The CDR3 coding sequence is TGTGCCAGCAGCTTGGGAAGGGGGACCCAGTACTTC.